The clone carrying this T cell receptor (beta chain) has just one count. The antigen is unknown. The data belong to a study of shared clonotypes between healthy human individuals. Study results and limitations: Clonotype sharing among donors likely depends on sequencing depth.

Some clones are missing from TCRdb's copy, which holds only in-frame ones; the method was immunoSEQ multiplex PCR. The table records about 2.4 million clones, 85% to 95% of them present only once. Losses at the gene ends were 1 base for V and 9 bases for J; bases not matched to a gene: 4. This CDR3 spans 14 amino acids. Germline V gene lookup returns CDR1 LNHDA and CDR2 SQIVND (reference sequence). This TCR came from a man in his late teens or twenties in good health. V is TRBV19 and J is TRBJ1-5; 9 nucleotides match TRBD1. Sequences were obtained from naive CD4+ T cells sorted from blood. Subset noted: CD45RA+ positively selected. The CDR3 DNA reads as TGTGCCAGTAGTATAGGGACAGGGGCAGCGCCCCAGCATTTT. Translated, it gives CASSIGTGAAPQHF.